The 20 T cell receptor beta chains reported below all come from one sample, sequenced in a study of blood T cells in healthy people across ages. Next came a second PCR, run for about 7 to 12 cycles, which used a sample-barcoded 5' primer along with a J-beta primer mix. TCRdb analysed the 5' RACE reads with MiXCR anew, one entry per CDR3 protein. The sample consists of 550,000 to 650,000 distinct CDR3 sequences, about 30% of them appearing once. Sequencing was carried out using blood. These receptors originate from a woman of 80 years or more in good health.

A word on this clonotype: This may come from a read error, since a much larger clone is one base off. This chain links TRBV6-1 with TRBJ2-5; no definite D call. The CDR3 contains 17 residues. Germline CDR1 and CDR2: MNHNS and SASEGT. CDR3 loop: CTSSVRLRTTSLGTQYF. Here the CDR3 DNA reads TGTACCAGCAGTGTGCGACTCAGGACCACCTCACTGGGGACCCAGTACTTC.

This clonotype occurred many times. This may arise from a read error, as a much more abundant clone is one base away. The V and J genes are TRBV6-5 and TRBJ1-2; D uncertain. Trimming removed 6 bases at V and 6 bases at J, with 14 bases between. The CDR3 length is 13 residues. The germline V gene encodes CDR1 MNHEY and CDR2 SVGAGI. CDR3 amino acids: CASRRMGRDGYTF. The CDR3 DNA reads TGTGCCAGCAGGCGGATGGGGAGGGATGGCTACACCTTC.

This clonotype was seen ten or more times. The CDR3 is CAIGAADTQYF. In nucleotides, the CDR3 is TGTGCCATCGGAGCGGCAGATACGCAGTATTTT. The chain has TRBV10-3 and TRBJ2-3, with a tentative D call TRBD2 (5 bases). Trimming left V 8 bases short and J 4 bases short, with 7 bases between. The CDR3 runs to 11 residues. Germline CDR1 ENHRY, CDR2 SYGVKD.

The chain couples TRBV15 to TRBJ2-1; 9 bases fit TRBD1. Germline-derived CDR1 and CDR2 are LNHNV and YYDKDF (reference sequence). The CDR3 is 17 amino acids. V dropped 2 bases and J dropped 8; count of bases not matched to a gene: 13. CDR3 protein: CATSRSPGTGPIYEQFF. Written as DNA, the CDR3 is TGTGCCACCAGCAGATCCCCCGGGACAGGGCCTATATATGAGCAGTTCTTC.

This clonotype appeared a few times. The chain joins TRBV2 to TRBJ1-6; D gene ambiguous. This CDR3 has 14 residues. Trimming took 8 bases from V and 5 from J, leaving 13 bases between them. The germline CDR1 and CDR2 sequences are SNHLY and FYNNEI. The CDR3 protein is CASRGLGNNSPLHF. In nucleotides, the CDR3 is TGTGCCAGCCGAGGGCTAGGGAATAATTCACCCCTCCACTTT. Variable domain in full (rest from reference TRBV2 and TRBJ1-6): EPEVTQTPSHQVTQMGQEVILRCVPISNHLYFYWYRQILGQKVEFLVSFYNNEISEKSEIFDDQFSVERPDGSNFTLKIRSTKLEDSAMYFCASRGLGNNSPLHFGNGTRLTVT.

On this clonotype itself: A much larger clone is a single base away; this may be a read error. The gene calls are TRBV3-1 and TRBJ2-1; TRBD2 matches 9 bases. There are 18 residues in the CDR3. V dropped 2 bases and J dropped 4; count of bases not matched to a gene: 12. CDR1 is LGHDT, CDR2 YNNKEL, per germline (reference sequence). CDR3 amino acids: CASSQRGLGGRVYNEQFF. The CDR3 nucleotides are TGTGCCAGCAGCCAAAGAGGTTTGGGCGGGAGGGTTTACAATGAGCAGTTCTTC.

This chain connects TRBV5-5 to TRBJ2-7; 8 positions match TRBD1. V was pared by 4 bases and J by 0 bases, with 6 bases of the junction left unmatched. Per germline, CDR1 SGHKS and CDR2 YYEKEE (reference sequence). CDR3 length equals 15 residues. Here the CDR3 reads CASSPTGENSYEQYF. CDR3 DNA: TGTGCCAGCAGCCCGACAGGGGAAAACTCCTACGAGCAGTACTTC.

This clonotype occurred a few times. The chain couples TRBV27 to TRBJ2-1; D possibly corresponds to TRBD2 (5 bases). CDR3 length: 16 amino acids. Trimming removed 6 bases at V and 5 bases at J, with 20 bases between. Germline V gives CDR1 MNHEY, CDR2 SMNVEV (reference sequence). CDR3 DNA sequence: TGTGCCAGCAGACCACGATCGGCTAGCCGGAACAATGAGCAGTTCTTC. Its translation: CASRPRSASRNNEQFF.

This clonotype was picked up many times. The J gene is TRBJ2-1, the V gene TRBV4-2; a possible D gene is TRBD1 (7 bases). This CDR3 has 17 amino acids. V lost 4 bases, J lost 0 bases, and 16 bases lay in between. Germline V lookup: CDR1 LGHNA, CDR2 YNFKEQ. CDR3 DNA sequence: TGTGCCAGCAGCCCCGACTCAGGGGGGCCCTCCTACAATGAGCAGTTCTTC. Protein sequence: CASSPDSGGPSYNEQFF.

This clonotype occurred many times. A much larger clone lies a single base off, so this may be a read error. The chain recombines TRBV10-3 with TRBJ2-7; 11 bases are a match to TRBD1. The CDR3 is 14 amino acids. CDR1 and CDR2 from the germline V gene are ENHRY and SYGVKD. After removal of 6 bases from V and 7 bases from J, the junction contained 8 bases not matched to a gene. The CDR3 loop reads CAISTGTGGIEQYF. The DNA for the CDR3 is TGTGCCATCAGCACCGGGACAGGGGGGATTGAGCAGTACTTC.

This clonotype was picked up many times. V and J are TRBV10-3 and TRBJ2-5; TRBD1 might be the D (6 bases). The CDR3 covers 14 residues. The V gene's germline CDR1 is ENHRY and CDR2 SYGVKD. Trimming stripped 2 bases from V and 5 bases from J, with 12 bases between. DNA for the CDR3: TGTGCCATCAGTGAGGGGGGCGGCGGGGAGACCCAGTACTTC. Amino acid sequence: CAISEGGGGETQYF.

This clonotype was seen only a few times. A read error may produce the germline difference seen at one junction end. The chain is built from TRBV20-1 and TRBJ2-1, with 10 bases that match TRBD2. The germline gives CDR1 DFQATT, CDR2 SNEGSKA (reference sequence). This CDR3 has 14 residues. This CDR3 reads CSALPGLALNGQFF. The CDR3 DNA follows: TGCAGTGCTTTACCGGGACTAGCGTTGAATGGGCAGTTCTTC.

This clonotype appeared many times. V gene TRBV30 combines with J gene TRBJ2-4, with D tentatively TRBD1 (6 bases). This CDR3 is built from 12 residues. Germline CDR1 GTSNPN, CDR2 SVGIG (reference sequence). Trimming removed 5 bases from V and 1 base from J, with 6 bases in between. The CDR3 DNA reads as TGTGCCTGGGACAGGGCCAAAAACATTCAGTACTTC. Translation gives CAWDRAKNIQYF. The full variable domain, its missing parts supplied by reference TRBV30 and TRBJ2-4, is SQTIHQWPATLVQPVGSPLSLECTVEGTSNPNLYWYRQAAGRGLQLLFYSVGIGQISSEVPQNLSASRPQDRQFILSSKKLLLSDSGFYLCAWDRAKNIQYFGAGTRLSVL.

Turning to this clonotype: One end of the junction varies from germline; a read error may be responsible. The rearrangement uses TRBV5-5 and TRBJ1-2; TRBD1 agrees at 12 bases. The length of the CDR3 is 16 residues. Germline lookup yields CDR1 SGHKS and CDR2 YYEKEE (reference sequence). The CDR3: CAGSLRGTGGSYSYTF. The DNA for the CDR3 is TGTGCCGGCAGCTTGCGGGGGACAGGGGGCAGCTATAGCTACACCTTC.

Concerning this clonotype: Just one base apart from a much larger clone, this may be a read error. The rearrangement uses TRBV2 and TRBJ2-1; D possibly corresponds to TRBD1 (5 bases). Trimming took off 10 bases at V and 5 bases at J, with 18 bases between the two ends. The CDR3 contains 14 residues. Per the germline V gene, CDR1 is SNHLY and CDR2 is FYNNEI. CDR3 sequence: CANRRRVGHNEQFF. The CDR3 DNA sequence: TGTGCCAACAGGCGCCGTGTAGGACACAATGAGCAGTTCTTC.

The gene calls are TRBV12-3 or TRBV12-4 and TRBJ2-7, with D perhaps TRBD2 (6 bases). Trimming pared 3 bases from V and 4 bases from J, leaving 16 bases between. The CDR3 runs to 15 residues. The CDR3, as DNA: TGTGCCAGCAGTTTGGGACTGGATTCGGCTTACGAGCAGTACTTC. Protein: CASSLGLDSAYEQYF.

This clonotype has a single count. The CDR3 spells CASSYSIGDSVQGFEQYF. CDR3 sequence (DNA): TGTGCCAGCAGTTACTCCATCGGGGACAGCGTTCAGGGGTTCGAGCAGTACTTC. The chain employs TRBV6-5 and TRBJ2-7; 7 bases line up with TRBD1. Germline V gene data show CDR1 as MNHEY and CDR2 as SVGAGI. This CDR3 is built from 18 residues. Germline trimming cut 0 bases from V and 6 bases from J; bases unmatched to any gene: 17.

This clonotype was seen ten or more times. The chain employs TRBV20-1 and TRBJ1-1; maybe TRBD1 (6 bases). Trimming took 3 bases from V and 2 from J, leaving 22 bases between them. This CDR3 spans 17 amino acids. Germline CDR1 reads DFQATT; CDR2 reads SNEGSKA (reference sequence). The CDR3 sequence: CSASSYSKQGSNTEAFF. The CDR3 region has the DNA TGCAGTGCTAGTTCCTATTCAAAACAGGGATCCAACACTGAAGCTTTCTTT.

CDR3 sequence (DNA): TGTGCCAGCGGGGAGGACGACTACGAGCAGTACTTC. Translated, it gives CASGEDDYEQYF. The V gene is TRBV6-2 or TRBV6-3, the J gene TRBJ2-7; tentatively, D is TRBD2 (6 bases). Germline V CDR1 and CDR2: MNHEY, SVGEGT. Trimming took 8 bases from V and 3 from J, leaving 11 bases between them. This CDR3 has 12 amino acids.

This clonotype was observed at least ten times. The chain uses TRBV7-8 and TRBJ2-3, with D perhaps TRBD1 (5 bases). The CDR3 totals 16 residues. Trimming took 3 bases from V and 0 from J, leaving 13 bases between them. Per germline, CDR1 SGHVS and CDR2 FQNEAQ. The CDR3: CASSFSAGLSTDTQYF. CDR3 coding DNA: TGTGCCAGCAGCTTTAGTGCAGGGTTAAGCACAGATACGCAGTATTTT.